Listed here are 25 T cell receptor beta chains from one sample, sequenced in a study of Graves' ophthalmopathy and Graves' hyperthyroidism. Amplified TCR beta CDR3 regions were obtained using RNA transcripts as template. The library came from an HTBI-primed first-round RT-PCR and a second-round multiplex PCR. TCRdb reanalysed the multiplex PCR reads using MiXCR and keeps one entry per CDR3 protein. The table records roughly 480,000 distinct CDR3 sequences, about 15% of them present only once. The sample taken for sequencing was blood. Every receptor here comes from a woman aged 25 to 45 with Graves' ophthalmopathy.

This clonotype was picked up many times. The chain couples TRBV7-2 to TRBJ1-2; D perhaps matches TRBD1 (6 bases). Germline CDR1 SGHTA, CDR2 FQGNSA. The CDR3 is made up of 16 amino acids. The V and J ends lost 2 bases and 6 bases respectively, with 19 bases between them. The CDR3 is CASSLSPKPGEDGYTF. The CDR3 DNA follows: TGTGCCAGCAGCTTATCGCCGAAGCCAGGGGAGGATGGCTACACCTTC.

There are many counts of this clonotype. This sequence joins TRBV2 and TRBJ2-5, with 10 nucleotides matching TRBD2. The CDR3 runs 15 residues. Trimming at V came to 3 bases and at J to 2 bases, leaving 3 bases not matched to a gene. Germline V gives CDR1 SNHLY, CDR2 FYNNEI. DNA of the CDR3: TGTGCCAGCAGTGAGCGGACTAGCGGACAAGAGACCCAGTACTTC. This translates into CASSERTSGQETQYF.

This clonotype was seen more than once but under ten times. The gene calls are TRBV5-1 and TRBJ1-2; 8 bases agree with TRBD1. Germline V gives CDR1 SGHRS, CDR2 YFSETQ. The trim removed 4 bases at V and 6 bases at J, leaving 8 bases unmatched. The CDR3 covers 14 residues. The CDR3 protein is CASSPGTGVNGYTF. The DNA for the CDR3 is TGCGCCAGCAGCCCCGGGACAGGAGTTAATGGCTACACCTTC.

This clonotype showed up many times. The rearrangement joins TRBV28 to TRBJ1-3; D might be TRBD1 (5 bases). Trimming shortened V by 6 bases and J by 4 bases, and 25 bases separated the two germline ends. The length of the CDR3 is 18 residues. Germline CDR1 is MDHEN and CDR2 is SYDVKM. The CDR3 region is CASSHGGGWRVRGNTIYF. The CDR3 coding sequence is TGTGCCAGCAGCCACGGGGGGGGGTGGCGCGTGCGGGGAAACACCATATATTTT.

The sample holds many counts of this clonotype. This chain uses TRBV12-3 or TRBV12-4 with TRBJ1-2; D is perhaps TRBD1 (6 bases). Trimming stripped 8 bases from V and 8 bases from J, with 18 bases between. The CDR3 totals 13 residues. CDR3 loop: CASSDSFMGGYTF. The DNA of the CDR3 is TGTGCCAGCTCGGACAGCTTCATGGGCGGCTACACCTTC.

About this clonotype itself: At one end the junction does not follow the germline gene, possibly because of a read error. The chain uses TRBV9 and TRBJ2-5, with 7 bases lining up with TRBD1. The CDR3 runs to 13 residues. Germline lookup yields CDR1 SGDLS and CDR2 YYNGEE. The chain's CDR3 is CASSRTGQETKYF. The CDR3 bases are TGTGCCAGCAGCCGGACAGGACAAGAGACCAAGTACTTC.

This clonotype was detected ten times or more. This chain uses TRBV5-1 with TRBJ2-7; the D is unclear. Germline assignment: CDR1 SGHRS and CDR2 YFSETQ. The CDR3 consists of 14 residues. Between the trimmed V and J ends, which lost 4 bases and 5 bases, there was a span of 16 bases. CDR3 sequence reads: CASSPYTGGDEQYF. For the CDR3, the DNA is TGCGCCAGCAGCCCCTACACCGGTGGGGACGAGCAGTACTTC. The complete variable domain, with remaining parts taken from reference TRBV5-1 and TRBJ2-7, reads KAGVTQTPRYLIKTRGQQVTLSCSPISGHRSVSWYQQTPGQGLQFLFEYFSETQRNKGNFPGRFSGRQFSNSRSEMNVSTLELGDSALYLCASSPYTGGDEQYFGPGTRLTVT.

This clonotype was observed at least ten times. The CDR3 reads CASSQWTGGHEQYF. The DNA for the CDR3 is TGTGCCAGCAGTCAGTGGACAGGAGGACACGAGCAGTACTTC. The rearrangement joins TRBV27 to TRBJ2-7; 7 bases match TRBD1. The V gene's germline CDR1 is MNHEY and CDR2 SMNVEV (reference sequence). Trimming at V came to 5 bases and at J to 5 bases, leaving 9 bases not matched to a gene. The CDR3 is 14 amino acids.

This clonotype was seen many times. V and J are TRBV6-5 and TRBJ1-6; weak D call: TRBD1 (6 bases). The ends were cut back, 6 bases at V and 10 bases at J, with 25 bases in the middle. The CDR3 runs 17 residues. Germline values: CDR1 MNHEY, CDR2 SVGAGI. CDR3 amino acids: CASRTPGQGAIGSPLHF. In nucleotides, the CDR3 is TGTGCCAGCAGGACCCCGGGACAAGGGGCAATTGGATCACCCCTCCACTTT.

This clonotype has a count of ten or more. This chain joins TRBV20-1 and TRBJ2-5, with D maybe TRBD2 (6 bases). Trimming removed 4 bases at V and 5 bases at J, with 17 bases between. The germline CDR1 and CDR2 sequences are DFQATT and SNEGSKA (reference sequence). The CDR3 is made up of 14 amino acids. The CDR3 here is CSANDGGRGETQYF. Written as DNA, the CDR3 is TGCAGTGCTAACGACGGGGGTCGGGGGGAGACCCAGTACTTC.

This clonotype was observed a few times. CDR3 sequence: CATRDNPKWELFF. Here the CDR3 DNA reads TGTGCCACCCGGGACAACCCCAAGTGGGAGCTGTTTTTT. The chain combines TRBV4-2 with TRBJ2-2, with D perhaps matching TRBD1 (6 bases). The CDR3 extends over 13 amino acids. Germline CDR1 LGHNA, CDR2 YNFKEQ. Trimming stripped 10 bases from V and 9 bases from J, with 18 bases between.

Many counts were recorded for this clonotype. This chain links TRBV13 with TRBJ1-1; 7 positions match TRBD1. The CDR3 sequence is 13 residues long. Germline CDR1 PRHDT, CDR2 FYEKMQ (reference sequence). V trimming: 7 bases; J trimming: 3 bases; junction bases outside the gene matches: 5. CDR3 residues: CASKRGQYTEAFF. CDR3 nucleotide sequence: TGTGCCAGCAAGCGGGGACAGTACACTGAAGCTTTCTTT.

On this clonotype itself: This could be a read error, since a much larger clone is one nucleotide away. This chain uses TRBV12-3 or TRBV12-4 with TRBJ2-3, with TRBD1 matching 9 bases. CDR3 length equals 14 residues. CDR3 amino acids: CASSSTGGADSQYF. CDR3 DNA: TGTGCCAGCAGTTCTACAGGGGGCGCAGATTCGCAGTATTTT.

There are many counts of this clonotype. The rearrangement uses TRBV20-1 and TRBJ1-2; D perhaps matches TRBD1 (6 bases). Between the trimmed V and J ends, which lost 4 bases and 4 bases, there was a span of 19 bases. This CDR3 has 15 amino acids. Germline V gene sequence: CDR1 DFQATT, CDR2 SNEGSKA (reference sequence). The CDR3 DNA is TGCAGTGCTACCCGGGACACGGGGGGATTCTATGGCTACACCTTC. It encodes CSATRDTGGFYGYTF.

In this sample, this clonotype turned up a few times. The V gene is TRBV29-1, the J gene TRBJ1-1, with D possibly TRBD1 on 5 matching bases. Between the trimmed V and J ends, which lost 6 bases and 1 base, there was a span of 12 bases. The CDR3 totals 13 residues. CDR1 is SQVTM and CDR2 is ANQGSEA in the germline V gene. In nucleotides, the CDR3 is TGCAGCGTCCCCGTCAGGGCGAACACTGAAGCTTTCTTT. It encodes CSVPVRANTEAFF.

As to this clonotype: A much larger clone lies a single base off, so this may be a read error. V and J are TRBV7-3 and TRBJ1-5; D may be TRBD1 (5 bases). Trimming left V 2 bases short and J 9 bases short, with 14 bases between. From germline, CDR1 is SGHTA and CDR2 FQGTGA. This CDR3 is built from 14 residues. The CDR3 region has the DNA TGTGCCAGCAGCTTATGGGGCGGGAGTCGGCCCCAGCATTTT. As protein: CASSLWGGSRPQHF.

This clonotype was recorded many times. This chain connects TRBV6-5 to TRBJ1-2; D is undetermined. CDR1 is MNHEY and CDR2 is SVGAGI in the germline V gene. V was pared by 0 bases and J by 2 bases, with 10 bases between. The CDR3 spans 15 residues. The CDR3 here is CASSYSGPPNYGYTF. For the CDR3, the DNA is TGTGCCAGCAGTTACTCCGGTCCACCGAACTATGGCTACACCTTC.

Here the CDR3 DNA reads TGTGCTAGTGGTTTGGTACCGCCAGGGCATGGCTACACCTTC. Protein: CASGLVPPGHGYTF. The chain combines TRBV12-5 with TRBJ1-2; TRBD1 is a possible D gene (5 bases). CDR1 is LGHNT, CDR2 FRNRAP, per germline. Trimming cost V 0 bases and J 6 bases, with 11 bases left between them. The CDR3 has 14 residues.

This clonotype has a handful of counts. Given a much more abundant clone one base away, this may be a read error. The V gene is TRBV20-1, the J gene TRBJ1-1; D not certain. Germline lookup yields CDR1 DFQATT and CDR2 SNEGSKA (reference sequence). CDR3 length equals 8 residues. CDR3 protein: CSTGKACF. CDR3 nucleotides: TGCAGTACGGGGAAAGCTTGCTTT.

This clonotype was seen many times. The J gene is TRBJ1-2, the V gene TRBV11-3, with D uncertain. The CDR3 spans 14 residues. V was pared by 5 bases and J by 3 bases, with 13 bases between. Germline V gene data show CDR1 as SGHNT and CDR2 as YENEEA. Here the CDR3 reads CASSHGRVYYGYTF. CDR3 sequence (DNA): TGTGCCAGCAGCCACGGGAGGGTGTACTATGGCTACACCTTC.

This clonotype occurred many times. This chain uses TRBV20-1 with TRBJ2-7, with no clear D. V was trimmed by 3 bases and J by 4 bases, leaving 7 bases between them. The germline CDR1 and CDR2 sequences are DFQATT and SNEGSKA (reference sequence). CDR3 length equals 11 residues. The CDR3: CSASSEYEQYF. For the CDR3, the DNA is TGCAGTGCTAGCTCGGAATACGAGCAGTACTTC.

This clonotype was detected ten times or more. J is TRBJ1-1 and V is TRBV27; possibly TRBD1 for D (5 bases). The germline CDR1 and CDR2 sequences are MNHEY and SMNVEV (reference sequence). Trimming shortened V by 2 bases and J by 0 bases, and 19 bases separated the two germline ends. This CDR3 spans 18 amino acids. The CDR3 coding sequence is TGTGCCAGCAGTTTACGGAGGGGTACAGCGTCAGTGAACACTGAAGCTTTCTTT. Encoded protein: CASSLRRGTASVNTEAFF.

This clonotype was seen more than once but under ten times. The rearrangement joins TRBV5-1 to TRBJ2-7; D is undetermined. V was pared by 2 bases and J by 1 base, with 10 bases between. CDR3 size: 14 residues. Per germline, CDR1 SGHRS and CDR2 YFSETQ. The CDR3, as DNA: TGCGCCAGCAGCTTTGTGGACGGGTCCTACGAGCAGTACTTC. Encoded protein: CASSFVDGSYEQYF.

This clonotype occurred a few times. The chain is built from TRBV7-9 and TRBJ1-3, with a possible D match to TRBD1 (5 bases). Germline loops: CDR1 SEHNR, CDR2 FQNEAQ (reference sequence). Trimming cost V 7 bases and J 0 bases, with 10 bases left between them. The CDR3 consists of 14 residues. In DNA, the CDR3 is TGTGCCAGCACCCAGGACATCTCTGGAAACACCATATATTTT. This translates into CASTQDISGNTIYF.

This clonotype was detected ten times or more. The genes are TRBV12-3 or TRBV12-4 and TRBJ1-3, with D perhaps matching TRBD1 (5 bases). This CDR3 contains 17 residues. Trimming left V 5 bases short and J 0 bases short, with 17 bases between. The CDR3 sequence: CASSPDSESPSGNTIYF. CDR3 bases: TGTGCCAGCAGTCCCGACAGCGAATCCCCCTCTGGAAACACCATATATTTT.